This TCR beta chain was captured in a study of blood T cells in healthy people across ages. Study-level background: Template switching recovered approximately one barcoded beta molecule for every two T cells. General observations from the study: Naive T cell percentage strongly correlated with TCR beta diversity. Age brought a roughly linear fall in TCR beta diversity measured per million T cells.

Of note for this clonotype: Its antigen is as yet unknown.

It was with a sample-barcoded 5' primer and a J-beta primer mix that a second PCR of roughly 7 to 12 cycles was run. Each CDR3 protein is one row after TCRdb ran MiXCR on the 5' RACE reads. The sample carries 920,000 or so distinct CDR3 sequences, more than 40% recorded once. V gave up 1 base and J gave up 4 bases; unmatched junction bases: 6. The CDR3 covers 16 residues. CDR1 is DFQATT, CDR2 SNEGSKA, per germline (reference sequence). The clonotype originates from a woman between 55 and 75 years old in good health. The J gene is TRBJ2-1, the V gene TRBV20-1; the match to TRBD2 covers 11 bases. Sample: blood. CDR3 coding DNA: TGCAGTGCTAGAGCCCGGACTAGCGGGCAGTACAATGAGCAGTTCTTC. This gives the protein CSARARTSGQYNEQFF.